A selection of T cell receptor beta chains follows, all from one sample in a study of blood T cells in healthy people across ages. TCRdb passed the 5' RACE reads through MiXCR, listing each CDR3 protein once. The sample shows hundreds of thousands of distinct CDR3 sequences, around 32% of them seen only once. The specimen was blood. The source is a woman older than 75 in good health. Both conserved end residues are part of each CDR3. The D gene is left open where the match is weak. A clone size is listed for some rows: how often the clone was seen (once, few, many), or a class if it is expanded.

d_call	clone_size	v_call	j_call	cdr3_aa	cdr3_nt
TRBD2	many	TRBV20-1	TRBJ2-3	CSASSRLAMNTQYF	TGCAGTGCTAGTTCACGACTAGCAATGAATACGCAGTATTTT
NA	NA	TRBV19	TRBJ1-5	CASSTRDQPQHF	TGTGCCAGTAGTACCCGAGACCAGCCCCAGCATTTT
TRBD1	few	TRBV3-1	TRBJ2-7	CASSQGDSRSYEQYF	TGTGCCAGCAGCCAGGGGGACAGCCGCTCCTACGAGCAGTACTTC
TRBD1	NA	TRBV4-1	TRBJ1-4	CASSQSTGTGNEKLFF	TGCGCCAGCAGCCAGAGTACCGGGACAGGAAATGAAAAACTGTTTTTT
NA	many	TRBV5-1	TRBJ2-5	CASSTAGTGETQYF	TGCGCCAGCAGCACAGCAGGGACCGGAGAGACCCAGTACTTC
NA	NA	TRBV2	TRBJ2-3	CASSEGGYRFRGTDTQYF	TGTGCCAGCAGTGAAGGAGGATACAGGTTCCGCGGTACAGATACGCAGTATTTT
TRBD1	NA	TRBV6-2/TRBV6-3	TRBJ1-3	CASSYSRGKAAGNTIYF	TGTGCCAGCAGTTACTCCAGGGGGAAGGCCGCTGGAAACACCATATATTTT
TRBD1	NA	TRBV5-1	TRBJ2-7	CASSRNDRDSYEQYF	TGCGCCAGCAGCCGAAACGACAGGGACTCCTACGAGCAGTACTTC
TRBD1	many	TRBV12-3/TRBV12-4	TRBJ1-1	CASTRQGATEAFF	TGTGCCAGCACTCGACAGGGGGCGACTGAAGCTTTCTTT
NA	NA	TRBV5-1	TRBJ2-3	CASSLGKMGTDTQYF	TGCGCCAGCAGCTTGGGGAAGATGGGGACAGATACGCAGTATTTT
TRBD2	many	TRBV20-1	TRBJ2-5	CSAPWGGPYQETQYF	TGCAGTGCTCCCTGGGGAGGGCCGTACCAAGAGACCCAGTACTTC
TRBD1	NA	TRBV20-1	TRBJ1-6	CSTRVSQGAYDSPLHF	TGCAGTACTAGAGTTTCTCAGGGGGCTTACGATTCACCCCTCCACTTT
NA	NA	TRBV2	TRBJ2-3	CASSPLMGGITDTQYF	TGTGCCAGCAGCCCCCTTATGGGGGGTATAACAGATACGCAGTATTTT
NA	NA	TRBV21-1	TRBJ1-1	CASSKDGRGRANTEAFF	TGTGCCAGCAGCAAGGACGGCAGGGGGCGGGCGAACACTGAAGCTTTCTTT
TRBD1	few	TRBV15	TRBJ1-4	CATSRGSQGAEKLFF	TGTGCCACCAGCAGAGGAAGCCAGGGGGCTGAAAAACTGTTTTTT
NA	many	TRBV3-1	TRBJ1-2	CASSAPGTRANYGYTF	TGTGCCAGCAGCGCTCCGGGAACACGCGCTAACTATGGCTACACCTTC